Listed here are 23 T cell receptor beta chains from one sample, sequenced in a study of graft-versus-host responses after intestinal transplantation. Data came from immunoSEQ multiplex PCR; TCRdb stores just in-frame clones and leaves some out. Among under 25,000 clones, under 40% were seen once, and the ten largest hold approximately 2%. This sample comprised alloreactive CD4+ T cells from a mixed lymphocyte reaction culture, obtained before transplantation. Subset in this sample: CFSE-low proliferating T cells sorted from approximately six-day pre-transplant mixed lymphocyte reaction (GvH or HvG direction). The receptors come from a human patient who was an organ donor for intestinal transplantation.

This clone was observed a few times. V usage is TRBV10-3 and J usage is TRBJ2-7, with D perhaps TRBD1 (6 bases). Germline CDR1 and CDR2: ENHRY and SYGVKD. The CDR3 has 13 amino acids. Trimming stripped 6 bases from V and 3 bases from J, with 12 bases between. CDR3: CAISQTGIYEQYF. The CDR3 DNA reads as TGTGCCATCAGCCAAACAGGGATCTACGAGCAGTACTTC.

The chain uses TRBV11-3 and TRBJ2-7, with TRBD1 matching over 11 bases. The V gene end was trimmed by 5 bases and the J gene end by 4 bases; junction bases not matched to a gene: 7. Germline CDR1 reads SGHNT; CDR2 reads YENEEA. The CDR3 totals 15 residues. For the CDR3, the DNA is TGTGCCAGCAGCAGAGGACAGGGGGCGAGGTACGAGCAGTACTTC. Protein: CASSRGQGARYEQYF.

The chain couples TRBV6-1 to TRBJ1-5, with D perhaps TRBD1 (5 bases). Looked up from germline, CDR1 is MNHNS and CDR2 is SASEGT. Trimming stripped 5 bases from V and 6 bases from J, with 8 bases between. The CDR3 has 12 amino acids. The CDR3 spells CASSPRVQPQHF. CDR3 nucleotides: TGTGCCAGCAGTCCCAGGGTTCAGCCCCAGCATTTT.

The chain has TRBV6-1 and TRBJ1-5; 9 bases match TRBD1. Trimming cost V 6 bases and J 1 base; bases outside gene matches: 1. Looked up from germline, CDR1 is MNHNS and CDR2 is SASEGT. This CDR3 contains 14 residues. CDR3 in amino acids: CASRGTGSNQPQHF. CDR3 DNA: TGTGCCAGCAGGGGGACAGGGAGCAATCAGCCCCAGCATTTT.

The rearrangement uses TRBV6-1 and TRBJ1-2, with 8 nucleotides matching TRBD1. The CDR3 runs 15 residues. Looked up from germline, CDR1 is MNHNS and CDR2 is SASEGT. V lost 6 bases, J lost 1 base, and 7 bases stayed unmatched. The CDR3 DNA reads as TGTGCCAGCAGCGACAGGGGCCCAATTAACTATGGCTACACCTTC. Amino acid sequence: CASSDRGPINYGYTF.

The genes are TRBV18 and TRBJ1-5; no reliable D call. The CDR3 is made up of 14 amino acids. Per the germline V gene, CDR1 is KGHSH and CDR2 is LQKENI. The germline V and J ends were trimmed by 6 bases and 1 base, with 10 bases remaining between them. The CDR3 sequence is CASSLGLSNQPQHF. The CDR3 DNA reads TGTGCCAGCTCGTTAGGACTCAGCAATCAGCCCCAGCATTTT.

J is TRBJ2-6 and V is TRBV11-3; D remains ambiguous. Trimming removed 5 bases at V and 0 bases at J, with 11 bases between. The CDR3 length is 16 residues. Germline V CDR1 and CDR2: SGHNT, YENEEA. The CDR3 is CASSLWGISGANVLTF. As DNA, the CDR3 is TGTGCCAGCAGCCTCTGGGGTATCTCTGGGGCCAACGTCCTGACTTTC.

By sample fraction, this clone is medium-sized (0.01 to 0.1%). This chain links TRBV4-2 with TRBJ1-3; D is unresolved. CDR1 and CDR2 from the germline V gene are LGHNA and YNFKEQ. CDR3 length: 14 residues. V lost 0 bases and J lost 7, with 10 bases in between. The CDR3 DNA is TGTGCCAGCAGCCAAGAGCCCGGGTCCAACACCATATATTTT. Translated: CASSQEPGSNTIYF.

This clone was counted only a few times. The chain carries TRBV19 and TRBJ2-5, with D tentatively TRBD1 (5 bases). The germline gives CDR1 LNHDA, CDR2 SQIVND (reference sequence). The V end was cut by 5 bases, the J end by 5 bases, with 18 bases between. The CDR3 is made up of 15 amino acids. The CDR3 sequence is CASSLQPGLWETQYF. The CDR3 DNA reads TGTGCCAGTAGTCTCCAGCCAGGGTTGTGGGAGACCCAGTACTTC.

The J gene is TRBJ1-2, the V gene TRBV10-3, with TRBD1 matching 9 bases. Germline CDR1 is ENHRY and CDR2 is SYGVKD. The CDR3 length is 13 residues. Trimming took 10 bases from V and 2 from J; bases not matched to a gene: 5. The CDR3 region is CASTDRGNYGYTF. The CDR3 DNA is TGTGCCAGCACAGACAGGGGGAACTATGGCTACACCTTC.

The V and J genes are TRBV9 and TRBJ2-7, with TRBD1 matching over 8 bases. Germline V gene sequence: CDR1 SGDLS, CDR2 YYNGEE. CDR3 length equals 15 residues. J lost 5 bases, V lost 0 bases, and 7 bases had no gene match. CDR3 protein: CASSVGGQGRDEQYF. DNA of the CDR3: TGTGCCAGCAGCGTAGGAGGACAGGGAAGGGACGAGCAGTACTTC. Full variable domain (outside the CDR3, taken from reference TRBV9 and TRBJ2-7): DSGVTQTPKHLITATGQRVTLRCSPRSGDLSVYWYQQSLDQGLQFLIQYYNGEERAKGNILERFSAQQFPDLHSELNLSSLELGDSALYFCASSVGGQGRDEQYFGPGTRLTVT.

The rearrangement uses TRBV6-5 and TRBJ2-7, with 12 bases matching TRBD2. Germline assignment: CDR1 MNHEY and CDR2 SVGAGI. The CDR3 spans 14 residues. With V trimmed by 2 bases and J by 5 bases, 1 base remained unmatched. The CDR3 DNA follows: TGTGCCAGCAGTTACGGACTAGCGGGAAACGAGCAGTACTTC. Translated, it gives CASSYGLAGNEQYF.

The genes are TRBV10-1 and TRBJ2-7, with 8 bases lining up with TRBD2. Looked up from germline, CDR1 is WNHNN and CDR2 is SYGVQD (reference sequence). CDR3 size: 17 residues. The V and J ends lost 2 bases and 2 bases, in that order; junction bases with no gene match: 11. The CDR3 spells CASSEISGGVLTYEQYF. CDR3 in DNA: TGCGCCAGCAGTGAGATCTCCGGGGGGGTCCTCACCTACGAGCAGTACTTC.

The chain is built from TRBV19 and TRBJ1-4, with TRBD1 matching 8 bases. The CDR3 runs to 14 residues. CDR1 is LNHDA, CDR2 SQIVND, per germline (reference sequence). The J segment lost 7 bases and the V segment lost 4 bases, leaving 5 bases of the junction unmatched. Here the CDR3 reads CASSTQGALEKLFF. For the CDR3, the DNA is TGTGCCAGTAGTACCCAGGGGGCTCTTGAAAAACTGTTTTTT.

This clone was counted between two and nine times. The chain is built from TRBV6-5 and TRBJ1-5; D gene ambiguous. This CDR3 is built from 13 residues. CDR1 and CDR2 from the germline V gene are MNHEY and SVGAGI. V shed 5 bases and J shed 0 bases, with 5 bases lying between them. The CDR3 region is CASSPISNQPQHF. The DNA for the CDR3 is TGTGCCAGCAGTCCCATTAGCAATCAGCCCCAGCATTTT.

The chain recombines TRBV5-1 with TRBJ2-1; perhaps TRBD2 as D (6 bases). Looked up from germline, CDR1 is SGHRS and CDR2 is YFSETQ. CDR3 length equals 13 residues. V shed 0 bases and J shed 9 bases, with 10 bases lying between them. The CDR3 nucleotides are TGCGCCAGCAGCTTGGCCGGGGGTACTGAGCAGTTCTTC. This sequence encodes CASSLAGGTEQFF.

This clone was seen a handful of times. The rearrangement uses TRBV6-6 and TRBJ1-4; D gene unclear. Germline V gives CDR1 MNHNY, CDR2 SVGAGI (reference sequence). The CDR3 totals 15 residues. Trimming stripped 5 bases from V and 8 bases from J, with 18 bases between. The CDR3 spells CASSPHEDLKEKLFF. The DNA for the CDR3 is TGTGCCAGCAGTCCCCATGAGGACTTGAAGGAAAAACTGTTTTTT.

There are a few counts of this clone. The chain recombines TRBV29-1 with TRBJ2-3; tentatively, D is TRBD2 (5 bases). CDR3 length: 13 amino acids. V shed 6 bases and J shed 2 bases, with 12 bases lying between them. Germline V gene lookup returns CDR1 SQVTM and CDR2 ANQGSEA. The CDR3, as DNA: TGCAGCGTCTCCGGGAAACTCACAGATACGCAGTATTTT. It is translated as CSVSGKLTDTQYF.

The CDR3 DNA sequence: TGTGCCAGCAGTACCCGTGGGGGGAACACAGATACGCAGTATTTT. Amino acids: CASSTRGGNTDTQYF. The chain combines TRBV28 with TRBJ2-3, with a weak D call TRBD2 (6 bases). The germline gives CDR1 MDHEN, CDR2 SYDVKM. The ends were cut back, 5 bases at V and 2 bases at J, with 14 bases in the middle. The CDR3 length is 15 residues.

This clone showed up just a few times. The genes are TRBV6-6 and TRBJ2-1; 11 bases are a match to TRBD2. The CDR3 extends over 14 amino acids. Unmatched junction bases numbered 3, after V lost 2 bases and J lost 9 bases. Germline V gives CDR1 MNHNY, CDR2 SVGAGI (reference sequence). The CDR3 DNA follows: TGTGCCAGCAGTTACGGGGGACTAGCGGTTGAGCAGTTCTTC. This gives the protein CASSYGGLAVEQFF.

This clone was seen once. This rearrangement joins TRBV28 to TRBJ2-7; the D gene is possibly TRBD1 (6 bases). The germline CDR1 and CDR2 sequences are MDHEN and SYDVKM. There are 13 residues in the CDR3. V was clipped by 3 bases and J by 2 bases, with 8 bases between them. The DNA for the CDR3 is TGTGCCAGCAGTTTGGGACAAACCTACGAGCAGTACTTC. Amino acids: CASSLGQTYEQYF.

This clone is deemed medium-sized. The chain couples TRBV14 to TRBJ2-3, with D unresolved. In germline, CDR1 is SGHDN, CDR2 FVKESK. V shed 5 bases and J shed 4 bases, with 7 bases lying between them. The CDR3 spans 12 residues. DNA of the CDR3: TGTGCCAGCAGCTTATCCGCAGATACGCAGTATTTT. Residues: CASSLSADTQYF.

This clone has more than one count but fewer than ten. This chain links TRBV10-3 with TRBJ2-5; no clear D. Germline V gene lookup returns CDR1 ENHRY and CDR2 SYGVKD. The CDR3 sequence is 11 residues long. The V end lost 8 bases, the J end lost 3 bases, and 7 bases lay between the germline ends. This chain's CDR3 is CAIRGEETQYF. In DNA form, the CDR3 reads TGTGCCATCCGCGGAGAAGAGACCCAGTACTTC.